This TCR beta chain was recorded in a study of T cell responses to AZD1222 COVID-19 vaccine. The CDR3 is made up of 15 amino acids. Trimming cost V 0 bases and J 4 bases, with 11 bases left between them. Germline V CDR1 and CDR2: SGHVS, FNYEAQ. Assay used: immunoSEQ multiplex PCR; TCRdb lists only in-frame clones, some missing. Here the sample spans around 130,000 clones, about nine tenths being singletons. The sample consisted of peripheral blood, taken 28 days after the second AZD1222 dose. This receptor was obtained from an adult who received the AZD1222 COVID-19 vaccine. The rearrangement links TRBV7-6 to TRBJ2-3; D unresolved. In nucleotides, the CDR3 is TGTGCCAGCAGCTTAGCCGCTTTTTCTGCAGATACGCAGTATTTT. Amino acid sequence: CASSLAAFSADTQYF. The whole variable domain, filled in from reference TRBV7-6 and TRBJ2-3, reads GAGVSQSPRYKVTKRGQDVALRCDPISGHVSLYWYRQALGQGPEFLTYFNYEAQQDKSGLPNDRFSAERPEGSISTLTIQRTEQRDSAMYRCASSLAAFSADTQYFGPGTRLTVL.